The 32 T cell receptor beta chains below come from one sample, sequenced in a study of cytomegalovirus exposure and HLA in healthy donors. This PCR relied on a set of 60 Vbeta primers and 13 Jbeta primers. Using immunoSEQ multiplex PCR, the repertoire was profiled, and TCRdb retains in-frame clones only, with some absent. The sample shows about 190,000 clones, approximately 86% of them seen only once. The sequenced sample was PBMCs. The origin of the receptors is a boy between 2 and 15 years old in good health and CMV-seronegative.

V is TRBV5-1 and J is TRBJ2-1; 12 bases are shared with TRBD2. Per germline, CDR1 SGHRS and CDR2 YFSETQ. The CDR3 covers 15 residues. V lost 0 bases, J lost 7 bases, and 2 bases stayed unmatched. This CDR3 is CASSLGLAGANEQFF. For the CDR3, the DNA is TGCGCCAGCAGCTTGGGACTAGCGGGAGCTAATGAGCAGTTCTTC.

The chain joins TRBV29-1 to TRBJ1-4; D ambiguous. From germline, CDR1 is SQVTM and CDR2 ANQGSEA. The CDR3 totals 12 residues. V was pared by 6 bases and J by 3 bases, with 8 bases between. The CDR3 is CSVEGANEKLFF. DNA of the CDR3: TGCAGCGTAGAGGGTGCTAATGAAAAACTGTTTTTT.

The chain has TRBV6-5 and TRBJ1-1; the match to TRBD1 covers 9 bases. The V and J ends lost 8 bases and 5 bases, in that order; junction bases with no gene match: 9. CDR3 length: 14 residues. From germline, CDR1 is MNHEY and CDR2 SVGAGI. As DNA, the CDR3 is TGTGCCAGCCATCACAGGGGGCTGGCAACTGAAGCTTTCTTT. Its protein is CASHHRGLATEAFF.

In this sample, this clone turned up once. CDR3 region: CASTTDRDGSNQPQHF. The CDR3 DNA is TGTGCCAGCACCACCGACAGGGACGGTAGCAATCAGCCCCAGCATTTT. The chain carries TRBV5-8 and TRBJ1-5, with TRBD1 matching 7 bases. The CDR3 runs 16 residues. Germline trimming cut 6 bases from V and 0 bases from J; bases unmatched to any gene: 9. Germline values: CDR1 SGHTS, CDR2 YDEGEE. The entire variable domain, with the rest obtained from reference TRBV5-8 and TRBJ1-5, is as follows: EAGVTQSPTHLIKTRGQQATLRCSPISGHTSVYWYQQALGLGLQFLLWYDEGEERNRGNFPPRFSGRQFPNYSSELNVNALELEDSALYLCASTTDRDGSNQPQHFGDGTRLSIL.

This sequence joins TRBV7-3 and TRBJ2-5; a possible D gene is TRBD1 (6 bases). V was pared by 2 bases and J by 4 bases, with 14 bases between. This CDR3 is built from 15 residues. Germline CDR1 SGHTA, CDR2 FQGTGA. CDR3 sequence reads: CASSLEGTGRETQYF. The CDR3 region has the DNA TGTGCCAGCAGCTTAGAAGGCACAGGGAGAGAGACCCAGTACTTC.

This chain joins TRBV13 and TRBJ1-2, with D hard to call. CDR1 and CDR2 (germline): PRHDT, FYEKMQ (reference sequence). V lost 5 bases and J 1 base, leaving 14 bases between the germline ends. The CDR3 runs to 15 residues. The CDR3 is CASSRTGGLNYGYTF. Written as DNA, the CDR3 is TGTGCCAGCAGCAGAACTGGCGGCCTTAACTATGGCTACACCTTC.

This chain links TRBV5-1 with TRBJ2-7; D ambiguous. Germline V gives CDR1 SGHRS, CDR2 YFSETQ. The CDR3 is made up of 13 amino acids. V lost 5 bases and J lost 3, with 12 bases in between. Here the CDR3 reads CASRRYLLYEQYF. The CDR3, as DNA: TGCGCCAGCAGGAGATACCTCCTCTACGAGCAGTACTTC.

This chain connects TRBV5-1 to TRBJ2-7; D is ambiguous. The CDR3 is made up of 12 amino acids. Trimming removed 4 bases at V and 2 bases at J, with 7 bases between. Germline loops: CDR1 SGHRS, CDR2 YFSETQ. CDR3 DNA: TGCGCCAGCAGCCCAGACACCTACGAGCAGTACTTC. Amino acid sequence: CASSPDTYEQYF.

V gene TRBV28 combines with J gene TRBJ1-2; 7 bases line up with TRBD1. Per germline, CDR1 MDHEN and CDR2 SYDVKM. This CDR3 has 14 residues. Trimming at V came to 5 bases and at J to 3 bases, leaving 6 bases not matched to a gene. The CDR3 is CASSVTGAHYGYTF. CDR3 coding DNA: TGTGCCAGCAGTGTCACAGGGGCTCACTATGGCTACACCTTC.

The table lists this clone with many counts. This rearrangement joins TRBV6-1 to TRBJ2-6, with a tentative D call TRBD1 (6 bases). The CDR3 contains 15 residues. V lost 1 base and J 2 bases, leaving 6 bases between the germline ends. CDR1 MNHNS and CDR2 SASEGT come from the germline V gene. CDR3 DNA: TGTGCCAGCAGTGAAGAGGGGGCTGGGGCCAACGTCCTGACTTTC. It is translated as CASSEEGAGANVLTF.

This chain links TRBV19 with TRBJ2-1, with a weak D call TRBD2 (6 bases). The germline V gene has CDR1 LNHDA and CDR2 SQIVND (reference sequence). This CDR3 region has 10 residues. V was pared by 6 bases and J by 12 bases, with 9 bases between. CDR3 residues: CASSGTLQFF. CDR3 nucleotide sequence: TGTGCCAGTAGCGGGACTCTGCAGTTCTTC.

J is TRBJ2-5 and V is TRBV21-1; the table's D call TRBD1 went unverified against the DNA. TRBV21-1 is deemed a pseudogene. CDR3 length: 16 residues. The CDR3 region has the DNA TGTGCCAGCAGCAAGATCCGGGACACCAACCGCGAGACCCAGTACTTC. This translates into CASSKIRDTNRETQYF.

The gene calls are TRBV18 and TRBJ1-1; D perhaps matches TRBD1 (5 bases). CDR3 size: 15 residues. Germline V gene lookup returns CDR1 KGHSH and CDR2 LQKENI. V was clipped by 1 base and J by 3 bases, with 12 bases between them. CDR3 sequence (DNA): TGTGCCAGCTCACCACGTCAGGGAATTGACACTGAAGCTTTCTTT. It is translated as CASSPRQGIDTEAFF.

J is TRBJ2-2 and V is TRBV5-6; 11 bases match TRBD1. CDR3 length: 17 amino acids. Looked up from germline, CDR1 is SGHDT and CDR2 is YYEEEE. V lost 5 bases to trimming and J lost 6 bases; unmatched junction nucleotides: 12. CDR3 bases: TGTGCCAGCAGTCGTGCTGTGGACAGGGGGCTCGCCGGGGAGCTGTTTTTT. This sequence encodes CASSRAVDRGLAGELFF.

The CDR3 DNA follows: TGTGCCAGCAGTCCCTTACTAACGGCTGAAAAACTGTTTTTT. Its translation is CASSPLLTAEKLFF. The chain links TRBV28 to TRBJ1-4; the D is unclear. CDR1 and CDR2 (germline): MDHEN, SYDVKM. This CDR3 comprises 14 residues. V was clipped by 5 bases and J by 7 bases, with 14 bases between them.

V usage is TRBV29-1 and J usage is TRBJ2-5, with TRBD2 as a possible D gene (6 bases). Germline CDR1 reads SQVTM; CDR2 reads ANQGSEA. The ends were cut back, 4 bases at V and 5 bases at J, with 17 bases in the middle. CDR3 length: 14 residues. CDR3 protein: CSVAAGSAAETQYF. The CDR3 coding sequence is TGCAGCGTTGCTGCGGGGTCGGCGGCGGAGACCCAGTACTTC. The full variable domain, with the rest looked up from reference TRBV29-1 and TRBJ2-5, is SAVISQKPSRDICQRGTSLTIQCQVDSQVTMMFWYRQQPGQSLTLIATANQGSEATYESGFVIDKFPISRPNLTFSTLTVSNMSPEDSSIYLCSVAAGSAAETQYFGPGTRLLVL.

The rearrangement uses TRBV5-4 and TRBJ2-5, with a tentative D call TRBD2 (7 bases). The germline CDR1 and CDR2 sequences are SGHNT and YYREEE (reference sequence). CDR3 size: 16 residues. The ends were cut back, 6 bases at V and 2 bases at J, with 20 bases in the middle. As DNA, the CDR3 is TGTGCCAGCACCCTAGGGGGGGGGCGTCCACAAGAGACCCAGTACTTC. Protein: CASTLGGGRPQETQYF.

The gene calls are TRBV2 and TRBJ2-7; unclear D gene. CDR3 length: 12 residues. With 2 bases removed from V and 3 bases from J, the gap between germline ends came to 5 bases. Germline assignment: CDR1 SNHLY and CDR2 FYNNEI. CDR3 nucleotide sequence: TGTGCCAGCAGTGAAAAGAGCTACGAGCAGTACTTC. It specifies CASSEKSYEQYF.

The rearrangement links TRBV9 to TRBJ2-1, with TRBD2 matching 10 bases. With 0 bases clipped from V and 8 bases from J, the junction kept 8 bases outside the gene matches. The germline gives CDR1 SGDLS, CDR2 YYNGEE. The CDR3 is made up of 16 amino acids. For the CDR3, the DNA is TGTGCCAGCAGCGTAGGGTCTAGCGGGAGTAATTATGAGCAGTTCTTC. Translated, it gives CASSVGSSGSNYEQFF.

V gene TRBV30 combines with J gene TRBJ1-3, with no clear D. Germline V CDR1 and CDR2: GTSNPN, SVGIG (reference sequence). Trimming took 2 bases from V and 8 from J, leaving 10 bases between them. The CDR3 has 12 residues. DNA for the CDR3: TGTGCCTGGAGTCCTGAGGTGGACACCATATATTTT. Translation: CAWSPEVDTIYF.

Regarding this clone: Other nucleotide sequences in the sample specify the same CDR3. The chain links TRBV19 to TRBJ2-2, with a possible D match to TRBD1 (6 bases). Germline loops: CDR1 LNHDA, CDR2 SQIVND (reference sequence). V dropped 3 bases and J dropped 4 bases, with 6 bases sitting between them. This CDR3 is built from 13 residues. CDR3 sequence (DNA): TGTGCCAGTAGTATCAGGGGCACCGGGGAGCTGTTTTTT. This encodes CASSIRGTGELFF.

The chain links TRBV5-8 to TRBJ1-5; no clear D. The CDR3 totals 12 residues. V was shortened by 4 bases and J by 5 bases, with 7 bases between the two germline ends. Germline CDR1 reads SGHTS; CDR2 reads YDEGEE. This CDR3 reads CASSLTHQPQHF. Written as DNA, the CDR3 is TGTGCCAGCAGCCTGACACATCAGCCCCAGCATTTT.

CDR3 DNA: TGCAGCGTAGGACAGCCCAATCAGCCCCAGCATTTT. It codes for CSVGQPNQPQHF. The rearrangement joins TRBV29-1 to TRBJ1-5, with TRBD1 as a possible D gene (6 bases). The V end lost 6 bases, the J end lost 3 bases, and 9 bases lay between the germline ends. Germline values: CDR1 SQVTM, CDR2 ANQGSEA. There are 12 residues in the CDR3.

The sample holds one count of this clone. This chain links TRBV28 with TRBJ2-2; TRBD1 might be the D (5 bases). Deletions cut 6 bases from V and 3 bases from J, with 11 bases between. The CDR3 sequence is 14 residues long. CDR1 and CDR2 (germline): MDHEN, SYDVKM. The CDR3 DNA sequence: TGTGCCAGCAGCCTTAGACAGTACACCGGGGAGCTGTTTTTT. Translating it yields CASSLRQYTGELFF. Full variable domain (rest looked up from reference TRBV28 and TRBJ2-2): DVKVTQSSRYLVKRTGEKVFLECVQDMDHENMFWYRQDPGLGLRLIYFSYDVKMKEKGDIPEGYSVSREKKERFSLILESASTNQTSMYLCASSLRQYTGELFFGEGSRLTVL.

CDR3 protein: CASSPETGKNTEAFF. As DNA, the CDR3 is TGCGCCAGCAGCCCCGAGACAGGGAAGAACACTGAAGCTTTCTTT. The chain recombines TRBV5-1 with TRBJ1-1; 7 bases map to TRBD1. This CDR3 contains 15 residues. Per the germline V gene, CDR1 is SGHRS and CDR2 is YFSETQ. Germline trimming cut 4 bases from V and 1 base from J; bases unmatched to any gene: 7.

The CDR3 is CAIAWGKTTTYNEQFF. CDR3 DNA sequence: TGTGCCATCGCGTGGGGCAAGACGACCACTTACAATGAGCAGTTCTTC. This chain connects TRBV7-2 to TRBJ2-1; maybe TRBD1 (5 bases). Germline assignment: CDR1 SGHTA and CDR2 FQGNSA. V lost 10 bases, J lost 4 bases, and 23 bases lay in between. The CDR3 covers 16 residues.

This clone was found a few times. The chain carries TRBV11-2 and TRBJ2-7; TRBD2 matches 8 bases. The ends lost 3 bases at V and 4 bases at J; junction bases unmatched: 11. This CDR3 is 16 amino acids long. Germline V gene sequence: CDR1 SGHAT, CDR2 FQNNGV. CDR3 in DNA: TGTGCCAGCAGCTTCGGACTAGCTGCTCGGATATACGAGCAGTACTTC. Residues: CASSFGLAARIYEQYF. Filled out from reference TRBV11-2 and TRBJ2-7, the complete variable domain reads EAGVAQSPRYKIIEKRQSVAFWCNPISGHATLYWYQQILGQGPKLLIQFQNNGVVDDSQLPKDRFSAERLKGVDSTLKIQPAKLEDSAVYLCASSFGLAARIYEQYFGPGTRLTVT.

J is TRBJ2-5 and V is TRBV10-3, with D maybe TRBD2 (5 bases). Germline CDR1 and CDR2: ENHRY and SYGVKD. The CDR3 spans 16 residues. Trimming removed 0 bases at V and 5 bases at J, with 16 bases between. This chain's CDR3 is CAISESQTSLSETQYF. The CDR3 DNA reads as TGTGCCATCAGTGAGTCCCAAACTAGTTTATCCGAGACCCAGTACTTC.

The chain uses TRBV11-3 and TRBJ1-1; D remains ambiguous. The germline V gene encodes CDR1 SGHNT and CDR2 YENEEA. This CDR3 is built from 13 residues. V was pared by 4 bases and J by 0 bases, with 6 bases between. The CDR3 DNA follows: TGTGCCAGCAGCTACAACGTGAACACTGAAGCTTTCTTT. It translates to CASSYNVNTEAFF.

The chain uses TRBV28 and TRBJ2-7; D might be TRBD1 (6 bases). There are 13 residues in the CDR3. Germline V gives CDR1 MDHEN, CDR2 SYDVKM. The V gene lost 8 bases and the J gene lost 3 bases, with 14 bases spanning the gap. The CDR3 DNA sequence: TGTGCCAGCGGAACGGACAGCAACTACGAGCAGTACTTC. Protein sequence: CASGTDSNYEQYF.

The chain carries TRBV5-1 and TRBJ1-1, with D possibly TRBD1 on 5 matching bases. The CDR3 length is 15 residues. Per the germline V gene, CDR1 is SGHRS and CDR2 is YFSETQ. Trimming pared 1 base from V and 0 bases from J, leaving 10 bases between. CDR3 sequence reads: CASSLSRELNTEAFF. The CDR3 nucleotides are TGCGCCAGCAGCTTGAGCAGGGAACTGAACACTGAAGCTTTCTTT. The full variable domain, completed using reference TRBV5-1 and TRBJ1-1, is KAGVTQTPRYLIKTRGQQVTLSCSPISGHRSVSWYQQTPGQGLQFLFEYFSETQRNKGNFPGRFSGRQFSNSRSEMNVSTLELGDSALYLCASSLSRELNTEAFFGQGTRLTVV.

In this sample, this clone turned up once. DNA of the CDR3: TGTGCCAGCAGCCTCTCAAAGGGGGCCGGGATTCACACTGAAGCTTTCTTT. It is translated as CASSLSKGAGIHTEAFF. The chain links TRBV14 to TRBJ1-1; 7 nucleotides align to TRBD1. Germline-derived CDR1 and CDR2 are SGHDN and FVKESK. The CDR3 is 17 amino acids. V trimming: 4 bases; J trimming: 3 bases; junction bases outside the gene matches: 14. The full variable domain, with the rest looked up from reference TRBV14 and TRBJ1-1, is EAGVTQFPSHSVIEKGQTVTLRCDPISGHDNLYWYRRVMGKEIKFLLHFVKESKQDESGMPNNRFLAERTGGTYSTLKVQPAELEDSGVYFCASSLSKGAGIHTEAFFGQGTRLTVV.